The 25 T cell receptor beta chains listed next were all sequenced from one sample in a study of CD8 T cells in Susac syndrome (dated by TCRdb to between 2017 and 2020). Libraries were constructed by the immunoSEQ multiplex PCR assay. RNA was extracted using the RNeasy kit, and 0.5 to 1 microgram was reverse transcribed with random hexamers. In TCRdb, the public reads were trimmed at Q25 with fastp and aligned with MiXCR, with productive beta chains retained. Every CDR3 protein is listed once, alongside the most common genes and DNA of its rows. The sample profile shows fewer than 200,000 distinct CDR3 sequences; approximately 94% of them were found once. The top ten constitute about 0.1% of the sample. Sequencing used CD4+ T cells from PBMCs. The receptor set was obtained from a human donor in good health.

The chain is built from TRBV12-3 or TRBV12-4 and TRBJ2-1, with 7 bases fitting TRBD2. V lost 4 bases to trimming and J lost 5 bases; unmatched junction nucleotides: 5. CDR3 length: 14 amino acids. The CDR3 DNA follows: TGTGCCAGCAGTTGGAGCGGGATAAACAATGAGCAGTTCTTC. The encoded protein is CASSWSGINNEQFF.

Here the CDR3 reads CASSQGVDEQYF. The CDR3, as DNA: TGTGCCAGCAGCCAAGGTGTCGACGAGCAGTACTTC. V and J are TRBV14 and TRBJ2-7, with unresolved D. The CDR3 spans 12 residues. Looked up from germline, CDR1 is SGHDN and CDR2 is FVKESK. Trimming took off 1 base at V and 5 bases at J, with 6 bases between the two ends.

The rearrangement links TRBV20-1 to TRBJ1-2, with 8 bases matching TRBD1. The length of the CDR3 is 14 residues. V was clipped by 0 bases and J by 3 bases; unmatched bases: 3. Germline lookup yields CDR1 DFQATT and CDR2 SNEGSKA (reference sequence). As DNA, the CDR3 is TGCAGTGCTAGAGAAGAGACAGGGGACTATGGCTACACCTTC. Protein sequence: CSAREETGDYGYTF.

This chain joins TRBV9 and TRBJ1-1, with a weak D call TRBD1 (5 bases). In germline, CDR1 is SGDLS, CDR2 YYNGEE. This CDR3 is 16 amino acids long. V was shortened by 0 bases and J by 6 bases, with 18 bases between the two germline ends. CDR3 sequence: CASSVATWPVGAEAFF. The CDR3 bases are TGTGCCAGCAGCGTAGCTACCTGGCCCGTGGGGGCTGAAGCTTTCTTT.

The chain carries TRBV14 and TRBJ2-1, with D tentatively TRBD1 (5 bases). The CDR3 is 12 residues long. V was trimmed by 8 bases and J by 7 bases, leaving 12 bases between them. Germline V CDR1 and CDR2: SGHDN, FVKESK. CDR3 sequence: CASSDNANEQFF. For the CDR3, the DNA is TGTGCCAGCTCGGACAATGCGAATGAGCAGTTCTTC.

CDR3 in DNA: TGTGCCAGCAGCGCATCCTGGACAGCCGAGCAGTACTTC. Residues: CASSASWTAEQYF. This chain joins TRBV7-7 and TRBJ2-7; weak D call: TRBD1 (6 bases). The CDR3 is 13 amino acids. Germline values: CDR1 SSHAT, CDR2 FNYEAQ (reference sequence). The V gene lost 5 bases and the J gene lost 6 bases, with 14 bases spanning the gap. Drawing the rest from reference TRBV7-7 and TRBJ2-7, the complete variable domain is GAGVSQSPRYKVTKRGQDVTLRCDPISSHATLYWYQQALGQGPEFLTYFNYEAQPDKSGLPSDRFSAERPEGSISTLTIQRTEQRDSAMYRCASSASWTAEQYFGPGTRLTVT.

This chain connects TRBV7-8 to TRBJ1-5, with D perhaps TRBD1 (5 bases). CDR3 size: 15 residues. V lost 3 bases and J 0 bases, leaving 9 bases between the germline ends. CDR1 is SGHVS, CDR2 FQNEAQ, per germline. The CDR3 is CASSFRAASNQPQHF. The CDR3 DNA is TGTGCCAGCAGCTTCAGGGCGGCTAGCAATCAGCCCCAGCATTTT.

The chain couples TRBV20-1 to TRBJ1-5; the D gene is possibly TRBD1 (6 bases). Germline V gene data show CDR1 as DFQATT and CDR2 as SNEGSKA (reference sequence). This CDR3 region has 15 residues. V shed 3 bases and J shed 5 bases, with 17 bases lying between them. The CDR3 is CSARGGQGAHQPQHF. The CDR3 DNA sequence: TGCAGTGCTAGGGGGGGACAAGGGGCGCATCAGCCCCAGCATTTT.

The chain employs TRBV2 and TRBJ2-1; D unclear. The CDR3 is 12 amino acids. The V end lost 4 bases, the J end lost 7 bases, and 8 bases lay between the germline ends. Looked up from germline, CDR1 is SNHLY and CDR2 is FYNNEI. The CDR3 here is CASSGTENEQFF. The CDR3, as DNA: TGTGCCAGCAGTGGGACCGAAAATGAGCAGTTCTTC.

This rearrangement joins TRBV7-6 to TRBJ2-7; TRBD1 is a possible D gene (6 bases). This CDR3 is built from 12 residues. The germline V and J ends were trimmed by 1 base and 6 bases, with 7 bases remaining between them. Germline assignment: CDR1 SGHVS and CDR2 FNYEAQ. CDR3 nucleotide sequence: TGTGCCAGCAGCTTAGACAGGGTCGAGCAGTACTTC. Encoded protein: CASSLDRVEQYF.

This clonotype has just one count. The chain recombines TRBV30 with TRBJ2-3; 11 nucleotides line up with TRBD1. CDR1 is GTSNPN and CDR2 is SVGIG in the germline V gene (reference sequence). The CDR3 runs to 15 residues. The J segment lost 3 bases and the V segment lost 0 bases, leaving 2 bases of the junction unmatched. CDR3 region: CAWSVGQGATDTQYF. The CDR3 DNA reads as TGTGCCTGGAGTGTCGGACAGGGGGCTACAGATACGCAGTATTTT. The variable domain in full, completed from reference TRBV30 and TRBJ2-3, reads SQTIHQWPATLVQPVGSPLSLECTVEGTSNPNLYWYRQAAGRGLQLLFYSVGIGQISSEVPQNLSASRPQDRQFILSSKKLLLSDSGFYLCAWSVGQGATDTQYFGPGTRLTVL.

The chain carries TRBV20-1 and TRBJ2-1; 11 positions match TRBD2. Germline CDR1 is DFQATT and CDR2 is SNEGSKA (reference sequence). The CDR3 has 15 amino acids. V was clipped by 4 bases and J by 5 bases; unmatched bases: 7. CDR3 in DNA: TGCAGTGCTATAGGACTAGCGGGTTTTCACAATGAGCAGTTCTTC. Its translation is CSAIGLAGFHNEQFF.

The CDR3 DNA reads as TGCAGTGCTAGCCTAGCGGGAGAGACCCAGTACTTC. Protein product: CSASLAGETQYF. V gene TRBV20-1 combines with J gene TRBJ2-5, with 8 bases fitting TRBD2. Germline values: CDR1 DFQATT, CDR2 SNEGSKA (reference sequence). V dropped 3 bases and J dropped 4; count of bases not matched to a gene: 1. CDR3 length equals 12 residues.

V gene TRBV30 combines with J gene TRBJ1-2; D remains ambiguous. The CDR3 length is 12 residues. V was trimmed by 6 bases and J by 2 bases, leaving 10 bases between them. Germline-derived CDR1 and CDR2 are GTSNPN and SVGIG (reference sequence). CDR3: CACYTENYGYTF. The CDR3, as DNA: TGTGCCTGTTATACAGAAAACTATGGCTACACCTTC.

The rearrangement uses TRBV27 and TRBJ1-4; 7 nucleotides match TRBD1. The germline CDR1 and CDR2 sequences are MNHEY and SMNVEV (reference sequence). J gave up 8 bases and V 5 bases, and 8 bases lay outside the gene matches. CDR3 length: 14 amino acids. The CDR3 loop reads CASSARGFGEKLFF. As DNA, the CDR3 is TGTGCCAGCAGTGCCAGGGGGTTTGGGGAAAAACTGTTTTTT.

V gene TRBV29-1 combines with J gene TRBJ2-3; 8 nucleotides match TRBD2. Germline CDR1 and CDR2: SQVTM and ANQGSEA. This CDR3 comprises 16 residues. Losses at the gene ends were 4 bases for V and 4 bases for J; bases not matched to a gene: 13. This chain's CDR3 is CSVVPGWSGRADTQYF. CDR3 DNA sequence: TGCAGCGTTGTCCCGGGCTGGAGCGGGAGAGCAGATACGCAGTATTTT.

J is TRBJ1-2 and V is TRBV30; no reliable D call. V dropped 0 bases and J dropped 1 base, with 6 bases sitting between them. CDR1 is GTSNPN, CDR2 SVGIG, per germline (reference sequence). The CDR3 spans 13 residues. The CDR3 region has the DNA TGTGCCTGGAGTGTCAACGTTAACTATGGCTACACCTTC. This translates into CAWSVNVNYGYTF. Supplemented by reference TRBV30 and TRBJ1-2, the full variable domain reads SQTIHQWPATLVQPVGSPLSLECTVEGTSNPNLYWYRQAAGRGLQLLFYSVGIGQISSEVPQNLSASRPQDRQFILSSKKLLLSDSGFYLCAWSVNVNYGYTFGSGTRLTVV.

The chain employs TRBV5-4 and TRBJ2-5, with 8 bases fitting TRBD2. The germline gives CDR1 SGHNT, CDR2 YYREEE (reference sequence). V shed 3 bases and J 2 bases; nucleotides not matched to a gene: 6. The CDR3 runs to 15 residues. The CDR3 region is CASSSKAGAQETQYF. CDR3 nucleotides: TGTGCCAGCAGCTCTAAAGCGGGGGCGCAAGAGACCCAGTACTTC.

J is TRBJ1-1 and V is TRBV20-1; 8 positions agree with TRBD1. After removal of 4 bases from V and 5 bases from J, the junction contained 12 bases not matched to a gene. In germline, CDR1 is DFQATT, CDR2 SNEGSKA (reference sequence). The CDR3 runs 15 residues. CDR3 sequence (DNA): TGCAGTGCTATTTTTTCCCAGGGGGCGAGAACTGAAGCTTTCTTT. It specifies CSAIFSQGARTEAFF.

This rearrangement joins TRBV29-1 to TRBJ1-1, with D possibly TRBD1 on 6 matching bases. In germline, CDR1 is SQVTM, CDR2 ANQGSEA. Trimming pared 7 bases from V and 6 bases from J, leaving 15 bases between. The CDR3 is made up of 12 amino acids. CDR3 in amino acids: CSAHREGAEAFF. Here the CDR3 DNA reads TGCAGCGCCCACAGGGAGGGGGCTGAAGCTTTCTTT.

CDR3 nucleotides: TGTGCCTGGAGTAGCACGGGCAATCAGCCCCAGCATTTT. It translates to CAWSSTGNQPQHF. The rearrangement joins TRBV30 to TRBJ1-5; D unclear. Between the trimmed V and J ends, which lost 2 bases and 2 bases, there was a span of 7 bases. Looked up from germline, CDR1 is GTSNPN and CDR2 is SVGIG (reference sequence). The CDR3 has 13 amino acids.

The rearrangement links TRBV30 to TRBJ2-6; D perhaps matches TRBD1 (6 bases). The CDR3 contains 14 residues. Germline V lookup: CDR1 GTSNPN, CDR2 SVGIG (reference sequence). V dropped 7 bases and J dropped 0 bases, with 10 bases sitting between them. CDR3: CASPRGSGANVLTF. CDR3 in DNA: TGTGCCTCTCCCAGGGGCTCTGGGGCCAACGTCCTGACTTTC.

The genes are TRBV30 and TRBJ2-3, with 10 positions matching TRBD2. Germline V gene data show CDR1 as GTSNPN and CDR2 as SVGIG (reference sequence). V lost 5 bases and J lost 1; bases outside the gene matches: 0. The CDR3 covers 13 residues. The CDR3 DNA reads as TGTGCCTGGGGGACTAGCGGCACAGATACGCAGTATTTT. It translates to CAWGTSGTDTQYF.

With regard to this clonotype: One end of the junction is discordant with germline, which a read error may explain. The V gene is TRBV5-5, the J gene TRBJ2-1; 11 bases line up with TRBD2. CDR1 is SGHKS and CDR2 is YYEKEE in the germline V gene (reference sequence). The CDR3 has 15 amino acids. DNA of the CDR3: TGTGCCCGCAGCTTGGGACTAGCGGAGGGGGGGGAGCAGTTCTTC. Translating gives CARSLGLAEGGEQFF.

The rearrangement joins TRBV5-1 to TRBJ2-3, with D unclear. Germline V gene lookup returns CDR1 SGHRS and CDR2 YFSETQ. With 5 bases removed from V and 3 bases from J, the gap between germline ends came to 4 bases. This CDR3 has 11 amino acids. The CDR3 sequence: CASRNTDTQYF. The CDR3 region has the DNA TGCGCCAGCAGAAATACAGATACGCAGTATTTT.